The source of this T cell receptor (beta chain) is a study of cytomegalovirus exposure and HLA in healthy donors (dated by TCRdb to about 2017). Regarding the complete study: The 666 repertoires of the first cohort and the 120 validation repertoires were produced on the same platform, according to a later analysis. The study aimed to test whether cataloging public T cell receptors could reveal signatures of past pathogen exposure. In addition to the first cohort of 500 to 850 subjects, a separate validation cohort of 130 or so different subjects was used. The study combined high-throughput TCR immunosequencing, statistical association of individual TCRs with disease status, and machine learning to predict cytomegalovirus infection status. The paper as a whole reports these results and caveats: The validation cohort had no HLA typing available for a later analysis, so co-occurrence within that cohort was assessed over all 110 or so repertoires. Subsequent analysis determined that TCRs grouped into clusters in the first cohort also showed a tendency toward co-occurrence across the roughly 110 validation repertoires, and 94% of cluster scores exceeded 0. The study listed 150 to 200 TCR beta chains as associated with cytomegalovirus. Cytomegalovirus status was reported to be diagnosed by the classifier with high specificity and sensitivity in both the original and validation cohorts. It was suggested by the authors that the approach could potentially be generalized to other disease states and immunological phenotypes. Most TCR sequences were seen in very few donors, while some public TCRs were found in many individuals. In vitro tests confirmed that a few of the cytomegalovirus-associated TCR beta chains recognize cytomegalovirus antigens.

The donors belonged to the validation cohort of approximately 130 subjects, which was separate from the roughly 700-subject first cohort. With respect to this clone: There is no known antigen for this receptor. No clone much larger than this one lies a single base away; base qualities are absent.

The CDR3 spans 14 residues, from the cysteine through the phenylalanine. Here the CDR3 DNA is all that survives: 42 bases in frame from base 1. V is reduced by 6 bases and J by 1 base, leaving a spacing of 12 bases between them. From the germline V gene, CDR1 is MDHEN and CDR2 is SYDVKM. The protocol used for the library was the immunoSEQ multiplex PCR assay. As for the authors' bioinformatics: A statistical classification framework was built to diagnose cytomegalovirus status from the catalog of TCR beta chain sequences. Held by TCRdb, this immuneACCESS table contains in-frame sequences only and omits some clones. Under half of the omission traces to an unresolved V gene where checked; the cause of the rest is unknown. The DNA gave D and trimming, while V, J and clone size come from that table. The sample table holds 150,000 to 200,000 clones, of which around nine tenths were seen once. The top ten hold 7.2% of the sample.

The TCR sequence derives from a man aged 30-40 years in good health and CMV-seropositive. The sample consisted of PBMCs. Recombination connected TRBV28 to TRBJ1-2; matching of 6 bases hints at TRBD1 as the D gene. Here the CDR3 is given as CASSTGPDNYGYTF. Read as DNA, the sequence is TGTGCCAGCAGCACAGGGCCCGATAACTATGGCTACACCTTC.